This entry lists 27 T cell receptor beta chains sequenced from one sample in a study of blood T cell repertoires in COVID-19. The table came from immunoSEQ multiplex PCR; TCRdb's copy has only in-frame clones and leaves some out. The table has some 360,000 clones, around 87% seen once; the top ten hold approximately 2.5%. Sequenced input: peripheral blood. The receptors originated from a woman aged 55-69 years with COVID-19, enrolled during active disease.

This clone came up a few times. The V and J genes are TRBV30 and TRBJ2-5; 8 bases line up with TRBD2. The CDR3 consists of 13 residues. The germline V gene encodes CDR1 GTSNPN and CDR2 SVGIG (reference sequence). Trimming cost V 1 base and J 3 bases; bases outside gene matches: 1. The CDR3 loop reads CAWSGSGEETQYF. As DNA, the CDR3 is TGTGCCTGGAGTGGTAGCGGGGAAGAGACCCAGTACTTC.

V is TRBV5-1 and J is TRBJ1-4; TRBD1 matches at 7 bases. This CDR3 has 16 amino acids. Germline CDR1 is SGHRS and CDR2 is YFSETQ. V gave up 4 bases and J gave up 3 bases; unmatched junction bases: 9. The CDR3 bases are TGCGCCAGCAGCCACACAGGGGCGATTTCTAATGAAAAACTGTTTTTT. Its translation: CASSHTGAISNEKLFF.

This clone was observed a single time. The rearrangement uses TRBV7-9 and TRBJ2-5, with 9 bases that match TRBD1. V gave up 4 bases and J gave up 4 bases; unmatched junction bases: 4. This CDR3 region has 14 residues. Germline V CDR1 and CDR2: SEHNR, FQNEAQ (reference sequence). CDR3: CASSSQGARETQYF. DNA for the CDR3: TGTGCCAGCAGCTCACAGGGGGCACGAGAGACCCAGTACTTC.

This chain joins TRBV24-1 and TRBJ1-2; D is unresolved. Germline V CDR1 and CDR2: KGHDR, SFDVKD. V shed 3 bases and J shed 2 bases, with 12 bases lying between them. The CDR3 is 15 residues long. CDR3 in DNA: TGTGCCACCAGTGATCCCAGAGGGCCCAACTATGGCTACACCTTC. It is translated as CATSDPRGPNYGYTF.

This rearrangement joins TRBV5-6 to TRBJ1-1; D gene uncertain. Per the germline V gene, CDR1 is SGHDT and CDR2 is YYEEEE. CDR3 length: 14 residues. V was trimmed by 0 bases and J by 1 base, leaving 7 bases between them. CDR3 coding DNA: TGTGCCAGCAGCTTGGATGTAGAGAACACTGAAGCTTTCTTT. It specifies CASSLDVENTEAFF.

The chain combines TRBV9 with TRBJ2-7, with 10 bases identical to TRBD1. The V gene's germline CDR1 is SGDLS and CDR2 YYNGEE. The V and J ends lost 0 bases and 2 bases, in that order; junction bases with no gene match: 5. The CDR3 contains 16 residues. CDR3 sequence (DNA): TGTGCCAGCAGCGTAGCTGCGGGACAGGGGACCTACGAGCAGTACTTC. Its translation is CASSVAAGQGTYEQYF.

CDR3 nucleotides: TGTGCCACCAGTGGTCCCGGGACTAGTCAGTTCTTC. As protein: CATSGPGTSQFF. The chain links TRBV24-1 to TRBJ2-1; 8 bases agree with TRBD2. Germline V gene lookup returns CDR1 KGHDR and CDR2 SFDVKD. The CDR3 loop spans 12 amino acids. The trim removed 5 bases at V and 13 bases at J, leaving 6 bases unmatched.

The chain's CDR3 is CASGNGGANEKLFF. The CDR3 DNA is TGCGCCAGCGGCAACGGGGGGGCGAACGAAAAACTGTTTTTT. This sequence joins TRBV5-1 and TRBJ1-4; a weak D match, TRBD1 (6 bases). V lost 7 bases, J lost 8 bases, and 18 bases lay in between. CDR3 length equals 14 residues. From germline, CDR1 is SGHRS and CDR2 YFSETQ.

This clone came up many times. The V call is TRBV2, the J call TRBJ1-2; 8 nucleotides agree with TRBD1. The ends lost 6 bases at V and 8 bases at J; junction bases unmatched: 17. The germline V gene encodes CDR1 SNHLY and CDR2 FYNNEI. This CDR3 is built from 16 residues. This CDR3 reads CASSAKQGGFGGGYTF. The DNA of the CDR3 is TGTGCCAGCAGCGCAAAACAGGGGGGTTTTGGAGGAGGCTACACCTTC.

J is TRBJ1-4 and V is TRBV28; TRBD1 aligns across 10 bases. In germline, CDR1 is MDHEN, CDR2 SYDVKM. This CDR3 has 15 amino acids. V was clipped by 5 bases and J by 7 bases; unmatched bases: 7. The CDR3 region is CASSPWTGGSEKLFF. In nucleotides, the CDR3 is TGTGCCAGCAGTCCATGGACAGGGGGAAGTGAAAAACTGTTTTTT.

The chain uses TRBV3-1 (or the pseudogene TRBV3-2) and TRBJ1-1; 7 nucleotides match TRBD1. Unmatched junction bases numbered 5, after V lost 2 bases and J lost 2 bases. This CDR3 comprises 15 residues. Germline V lookup: CDR1 LGHDT, CDR2 YNNKEL (reference sequence). CDR3: CASSQTQGGNTEAFF. CDR3 DNA sequence: TGTGCCAGCAGCCAAACCCAGGGGGGAAACACTGAAGCTTTCTTT.

V usage is TRBV5-5 and J usage is TRBJ1-6; 10 nucleotides agree with TRBD1. Trimming cost V 0 bases and J 7 bases; bases outside gene matches: 1. The CDR3 length is 15 residues. Germline V gene data show CDR1 as SGHKS and CDR2 as YYEKEE (reference sequence). The CDR3 coding sequence is TGTGCCAGCAGCTTGGTGGGACAGGGGAATTCACCCCTCCACTTT. Translation: CASSLVGQGNSPLHF. Drawing the rest from reference TRBV5-5 and TRBJ1-6, the complete variable domain is DAGVTQSPTHLIKTRGQQVTLRCSPISGHKSVSWYQQVLGQGPQFIFQYYEKEERGRGNFPDRFSARQFPNYSSELNVNALLLGDSALYLCASSLVGQGNSPLHFGNGTRLTVT.

The chain recombines TRBV6-5 with TRBJ1-2, with no clear D. V lost 6 bases and J lost 4, with 18 bases in between. CDR1 and CDR2 from the germline V gene are MNHEY and SVGAGI. The CDR3 spans 15 residues. CDR3 loop: CASSQTLPEGYGYTF. DNA for the CDR3: TGTGCCAGCAGCCAGACCCTCCCGGAGGGCTATGGCTACACCTTC.

V and J are TRBV5-6 and TRBJ2-7, with a tentative D call TRBD1 (5 bases). CDR3 length: 13 residues. V shed 4 bases and J shed 6 bases, with 14 bases lying between them. Looked up from germline, CDR1 is SGHDT and CDR2 is YYEEEE. CDR3 in amino acids: CASSRQGSGEQYF. The DNA of the CDR3 is TGTGCCAGCAGCCGGCAGGGTTCCGGCGAGCAGTACTTC.

The chain recombines TRBV5-1 with TRBJ1-1; TRBD1 might be the D (5 bases). The germline gives CDR1 SGHRS, CDR2 YFSETQ. The CDR3 contains 14 residues. V was trimmed by 0 bases and J by 6 bases, leaving 12 bases between them. This CDR3 reads CASSLGGGEAEAFF. CDR3 nucleotide sequence: TGCGCCAGCAGCTTGGGGGGCGGGGAGGCTGAAGCTTTCTTT.

The rearrangement links TRBV5-1 to TRBJ1-1; no definite D call. Germline V gives CDR1 SGHRS, CDR2 YFSETQ. The V end lost 3 bases, the J end lost 1 base, and 16 bases lay between the germline ends. CDR3 length: 16 residues. CDR3 in amino acids: CASSWMPRTGNTEAFF. The CDR3 DNA sequence: TGCGCCAGCAGCTGGATGCCCCGGACTGGGAACACTGAAGCTTTCTTT.

The chain links TRBV4-1 to TRBJ1-4; perhaps TRBD1 as D (6 bases). This CDR3 comprises 14 residues. Trimming stripped 5 bases from V and 7 bases from J, with 14 bases between. CDR1 and CDR2 (germline): MGHRA, YSYEKL. CDR3 DNA: TGCGCCAGCAGCTCTGCGGGGGCGCGTGAAAAACTGTTTTTT. Translation: CASSSAGAREKLFF.

The chain couples TRBV5-1 to TRBJ2-7; D may be TRBD1 (6 bases). Trimming stripped 1 base from V and 5 bases from J, with 13 bases between. CDR1 is SGHRS, CDR2 YFSETQ, per germline. The CDR3 extends over 14 amino acids. DNA of the CDR3: TGCGCCAGCAGCTTGATCGGGCAGGGGAACGAGCAGTACTTC. This sequence encodes CASSLIGQGNEQYF.

The V call is TRBV18, the J call TRBJ1-2; TRBD1 agrees at 9 bases. Germline-derived CDR1 and CDR2 are KGHSH and LQKENI. The CDR3 contains 13 residues. The V gene end was trimmed by 6 bases and the J gene end by 6 bases; junction bases not matched to a gene: 5. In DNA, the CDR3 is TGTGCCAGCTCCCGACAGGGGGTGGATGGCTACACCTTC. Translation gives CASSRQGVDGYTF.

J is TRBJ2-6 and V is TRBV24-1; D is unresolved. The V and J ends lost 5 bases and 3 bases respectively, with 10 bases between them. CDR3 length equals 15 residues. Germline V lookup: CDR1 KGHDR, CDR2 SFDVKD. CDR3 sequence reads: CATSARHLGANVLTF. Here the CDR3 DNA reads TGTGCCACCAGTGCCAGACACCTTGGGGCCAACGTCCTGACTTTC.

V is TRBV15 and J is TRBJ2-5; TRBD1 matches at 8 bases. Germline V lookup: CDR1 LNHNV, CDR2 YYDKDF (reference sequence). V was clipped by 8 bases and J by 7 bases; unmatched bases: 6. This CDR3 region has 12 residues. The CDR3, as DNA: TGTGCCACCGGTGGACAGGGAGCGACCCAGTACTTC. As protein: CATGGQGATQYF.

V usage is TRBV30 and J usage is TRBJ1-4; D may be TRBD1 (5 bases). This CDR3 spans 13 amino acids. Per the germline V gene, CDR1 is GTSNPN and CDR2 is SVGIG (reference sequence). Deletions cut 3 bases from V and 10 bases from J, with 15 bases between. Here the CDR3 reads CAWRGGAGGKLFF. CDR3 nucleotide sequence: TGTGCCTGGAGGGGGGGAGCTGGGGGAAAACTGTTTTTT.

This clone was counted between two and nine times. DNA of the CDR3: TGTGCCAGCAGCCGGAGAAATGAGCAGTTCTTC. Translation gives CASSRRNEQFF. V gene TRBV2 combines with J gene TRBJ2-1; D remains unclear. The V gene's germline CDR1 is SNHLY and CDR2 FYNNEI. Trimming cost V 6 bases and J 7 bases, with 7 bases left between them. This CDR3 is 11 amino acids long. Based on the CDR3 plus reference TRBV2 and TRBJ2-1, the full variable domain is EPEVTQTPSHQVTQMGQEVILRCVPISNHLYFYWYRQILGQKVEFLVSFYNNEISEKSEIFDDQFSVERPDGSNFTLKIRSTKLEDSAMYFCASSRRNEQFFGPGTRLTVL.

The V call is TRBV29-1, the J call TRBJ1-5, with TRBD1 matching over 7 bases. After removal of 6 bases from V and 7 bases from J, the junction contained 12 bases not matched to a gene. Germline CDR1 and CDR2: SQVTM and ANQGSEA. The CDR3 runs 14 residues. DNA for the CDR3: TGCAGCGTGACGACAGGGAGGACGAGGCAGCCCCAGCATTTT. This sequence encodes CSVTTGRTRQPQHF.

The V gene is TRBV5-5, the J gene TRBJ2-3, with D tentatively TRBD2 (5 bases). The CDR3 sequence is 15 residues long. The V end lost 4 bases, the J end lost 4 bases, and 16 bases lay between the germline ends. Germline V gene lookup returns CDR1 SGHKS and CDR2 YYEKEE (reference sequence). Written as DNA, the CDR3 is TGTGCCAGCAGCCCGACCCGCTCGGAGGCAGATACGCAGTATTTT. This translates into CASSPTRSEADTQYF.

This clone showed up just once. The chain joins TRBV5-1 to TRBJ1-4, with 7 bases lining up with TRBD1. The CDR3 has 16 residues. CDR1 SGHRS and CDR2 YFSETQ come from the germline V gene. V was clipped by 2 bases and J by 6 bases; unmatched bases: 10. CDR3 loop: CASSFTTGPEDEKLFF. CDR3 nucleotide sequence: TGCGCCAGCAGCTTCACGACAGGGCCGGAGGATGAAAAACTGTTTTTT.

A few counts support this clone. Distinct nucleotide sequences in the sample also encode this CDR3. The rearrangement joins TRBV9 to TRBJ2-3, with a tentative D call TRBD1 (5 bases). CDR3 size: 13 residues. Germline loops: CDR1 SGDLS, CDR2 YYNGEE. Trimming removed 3 bases from V and 2 bases from J, with 7 bases in between. CDR3 in amino acids: CASSGQSTDTQYF. Here the CDR3 DNA reads TGTGCCAGCAGCGGACAGTCCACAGATACGCAGTATTTT.